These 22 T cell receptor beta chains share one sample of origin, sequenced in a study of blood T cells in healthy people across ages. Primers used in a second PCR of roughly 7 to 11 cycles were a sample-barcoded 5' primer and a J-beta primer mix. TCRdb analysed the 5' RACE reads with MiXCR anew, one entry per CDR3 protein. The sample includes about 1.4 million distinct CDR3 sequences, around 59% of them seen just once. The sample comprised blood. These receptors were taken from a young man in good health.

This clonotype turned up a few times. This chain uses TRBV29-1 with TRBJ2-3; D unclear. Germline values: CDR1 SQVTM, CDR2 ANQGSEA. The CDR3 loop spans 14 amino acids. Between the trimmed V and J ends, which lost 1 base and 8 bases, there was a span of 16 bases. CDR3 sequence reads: CSVEGGGEAGTQYF. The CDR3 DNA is TGCAGCGTTGAAGGAGGCGGCGAAGCAGGTACGCAGTATTTT.

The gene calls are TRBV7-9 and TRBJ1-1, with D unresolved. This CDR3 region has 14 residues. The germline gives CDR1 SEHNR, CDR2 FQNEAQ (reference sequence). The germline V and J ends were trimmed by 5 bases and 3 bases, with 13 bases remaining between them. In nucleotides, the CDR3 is TGTGCCAGCAGCGCCCCGGTGGGGTACACTGAAGCTTTCTTT. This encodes CASSAPVGYTEAFF. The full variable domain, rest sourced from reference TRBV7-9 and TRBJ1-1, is DTGVSQNPRHKITKRGQNVTFRCDPISEHNRLYWYRQTLGQGPEFLTYFQNEAQLEKSRLLSDRFSAERPKGSFSTLEIQRTEQGDSAMYLCASSAPVGYTEAFFGQGTRLTVV.

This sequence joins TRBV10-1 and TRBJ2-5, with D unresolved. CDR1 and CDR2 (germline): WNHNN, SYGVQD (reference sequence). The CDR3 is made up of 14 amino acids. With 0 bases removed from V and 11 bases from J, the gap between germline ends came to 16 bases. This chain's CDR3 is CASSESTPGSAQYF. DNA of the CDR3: TGCGCCAGCAGTGAGTCGACTCCAGGTTCGGCGCAGTACTTC.

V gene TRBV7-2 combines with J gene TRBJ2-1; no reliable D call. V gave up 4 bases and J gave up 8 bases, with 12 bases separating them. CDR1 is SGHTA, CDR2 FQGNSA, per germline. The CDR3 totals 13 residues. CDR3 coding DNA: TGTGCCAGCAGCTCAAAGGTGAGGCATGAGCAGTTCTTC. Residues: CASSSKVRHEQFF. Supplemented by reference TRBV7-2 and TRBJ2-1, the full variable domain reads GAGVSQSPSNKVTEKGKDVELRCDPISGHTALYWYRQSLGQGLEFLIYFQGNSAPDKSGLPSDRFSAERTGGSVSTLTIQRTQQEDSAVYLCASSSKVRHEQFFGPGTRLTVL.

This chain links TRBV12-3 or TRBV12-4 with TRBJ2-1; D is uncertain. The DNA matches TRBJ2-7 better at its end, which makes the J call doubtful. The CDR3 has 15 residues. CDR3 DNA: TGTGCCAGCAGTTTATTGGGTTTAGCAAACAATGAGCAGTACTTC. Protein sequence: CASSLLGLANNEQYF.

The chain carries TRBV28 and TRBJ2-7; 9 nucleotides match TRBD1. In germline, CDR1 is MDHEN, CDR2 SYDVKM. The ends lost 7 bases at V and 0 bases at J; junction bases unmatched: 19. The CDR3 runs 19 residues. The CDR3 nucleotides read TGTGCCAGCACCCCTATCCGGGACAGGGTGATCCCCATCTCCTACGAGCAGTACTTC. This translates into CASTPIRDRVIPISYEQYF.

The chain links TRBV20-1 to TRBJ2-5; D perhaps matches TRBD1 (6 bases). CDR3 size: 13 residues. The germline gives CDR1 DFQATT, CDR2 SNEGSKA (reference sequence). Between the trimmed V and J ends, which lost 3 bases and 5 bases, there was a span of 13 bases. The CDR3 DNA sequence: TGCAGTGCTAGGAAGACAGGTACCGAGACCCAGTACTTC. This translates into CSARKTGTETQYF.

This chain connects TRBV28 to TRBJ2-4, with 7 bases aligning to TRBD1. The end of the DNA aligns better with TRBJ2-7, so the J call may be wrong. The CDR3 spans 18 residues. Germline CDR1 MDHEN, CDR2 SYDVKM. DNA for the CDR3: TGTGCCAGCAGACCGTCCACGGGACAGATTGACTATTCCTACGAGCAGTACTTC. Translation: CASRPSTGQIDYSYEQYF.

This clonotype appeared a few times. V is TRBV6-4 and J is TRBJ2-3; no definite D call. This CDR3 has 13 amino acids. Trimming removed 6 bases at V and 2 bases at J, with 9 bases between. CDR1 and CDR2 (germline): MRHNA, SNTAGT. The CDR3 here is CASSPHPTDTQYF. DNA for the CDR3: TGTGCCAGCAGCCCCCACCCCACAGATACGCAGTATTTT.

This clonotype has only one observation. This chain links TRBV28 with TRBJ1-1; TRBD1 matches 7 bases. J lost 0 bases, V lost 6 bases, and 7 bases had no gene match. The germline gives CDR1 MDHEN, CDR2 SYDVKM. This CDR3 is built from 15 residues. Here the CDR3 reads CASREQGHMNTEAFF. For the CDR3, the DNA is TGTGCCAGCAGAGAACAGGGGCATATGAACACTGAAGCTTTCTTT.

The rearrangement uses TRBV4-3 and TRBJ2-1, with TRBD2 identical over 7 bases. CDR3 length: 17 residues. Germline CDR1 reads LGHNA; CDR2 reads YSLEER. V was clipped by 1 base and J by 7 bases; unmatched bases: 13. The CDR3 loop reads CASSQVVGTRGGNEQFF. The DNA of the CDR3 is TGCGCCAGCAGCCAAGTTGTTGGGACGCGGGGAGGGAATGAGCAGTTCTTC.

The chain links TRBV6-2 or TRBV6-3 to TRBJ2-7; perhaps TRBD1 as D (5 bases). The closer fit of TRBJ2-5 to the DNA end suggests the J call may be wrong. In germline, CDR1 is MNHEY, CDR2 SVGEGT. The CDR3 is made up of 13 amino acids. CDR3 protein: CASSRKGLETQYF. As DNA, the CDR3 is TGTGCCAGCAGTCGAAAGGGGTTAGAGACCCAGTACTTC.

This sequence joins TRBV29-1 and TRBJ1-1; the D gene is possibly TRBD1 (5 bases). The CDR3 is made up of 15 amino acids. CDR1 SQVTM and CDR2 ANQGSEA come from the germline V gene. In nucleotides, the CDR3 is TGCAGTGCGTTTGTGTTGAACGGGGGGAACACTGAAGCTTTCTTT. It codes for CSAFVLNGGNTEAFF.

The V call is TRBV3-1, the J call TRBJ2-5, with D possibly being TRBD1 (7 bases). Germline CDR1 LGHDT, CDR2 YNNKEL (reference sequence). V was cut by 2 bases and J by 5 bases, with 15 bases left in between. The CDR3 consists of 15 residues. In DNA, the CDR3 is TGTGCCAGCAGCCAACGACAGGGAGGATTGGAGACCCAGTACTTC. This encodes CASSQRQGGLETQYF.

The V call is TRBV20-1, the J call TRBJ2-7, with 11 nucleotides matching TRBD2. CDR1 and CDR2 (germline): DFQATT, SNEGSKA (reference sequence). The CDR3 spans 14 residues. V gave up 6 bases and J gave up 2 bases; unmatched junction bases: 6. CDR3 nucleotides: TGCAGTGCATCTCTAGCGGGGGGAACCTACGAGCAGTACTTC. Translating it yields CSASLAGGTYEQYF.

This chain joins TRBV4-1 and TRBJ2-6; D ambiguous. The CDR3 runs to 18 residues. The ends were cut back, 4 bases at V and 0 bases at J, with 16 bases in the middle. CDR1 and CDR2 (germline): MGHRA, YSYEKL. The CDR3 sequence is CASSPGRVLSSGANVLTF. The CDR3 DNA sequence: TGCGCCAGCAGCCCCGGCCGGGTCCTAAGCTCTGGGGCCAACGTCCTGACTTTC.

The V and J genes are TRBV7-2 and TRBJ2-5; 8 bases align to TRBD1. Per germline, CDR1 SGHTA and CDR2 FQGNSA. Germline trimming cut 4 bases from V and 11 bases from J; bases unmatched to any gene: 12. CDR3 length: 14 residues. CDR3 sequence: CASSSGQGRNEQYF. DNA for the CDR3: TGTGCCAGCAGCTCCGGACAGGGTCGGAATGAGCAGTACTTC.

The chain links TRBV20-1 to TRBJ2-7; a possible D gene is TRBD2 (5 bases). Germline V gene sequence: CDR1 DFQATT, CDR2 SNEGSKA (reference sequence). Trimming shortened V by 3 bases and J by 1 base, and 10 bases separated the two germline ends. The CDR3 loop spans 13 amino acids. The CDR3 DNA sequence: TGCAGTGCTAGCCGCGAGGGATCCTACGAGCAGTACTTC. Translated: CSASREGSYEQYF.

CDR3 protein: CSARPSGGITGTGGGYTF. CDR3 nucleotides: TGCAGTGCTAGACCGAGCGGGGGAATAACCGGGACCGGAGGCGGCTACACCTTC. The rearrangement links TRBV20-1 to TRBJ1-2, with D possibly TRBD1 on 5 matching bases. V was pared by 2 bases and J by 8 bases, with 30 bases between. The CDR3 has 18 residues. The germline V gene encodes CDR1 DFQATT and CDR2 SNEGSKA (reference sequence).

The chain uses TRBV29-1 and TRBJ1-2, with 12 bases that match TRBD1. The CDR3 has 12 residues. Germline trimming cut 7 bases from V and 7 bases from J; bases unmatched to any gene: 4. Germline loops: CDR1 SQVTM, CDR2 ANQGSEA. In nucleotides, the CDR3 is TGCAGCGGCCGGGACAGGGGGCGTGGCTACACCTTC. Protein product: CSGRDRGRGYTF.

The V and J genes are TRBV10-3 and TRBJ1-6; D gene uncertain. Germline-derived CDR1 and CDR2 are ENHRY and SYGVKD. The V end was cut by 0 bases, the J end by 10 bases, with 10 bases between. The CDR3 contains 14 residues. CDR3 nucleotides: TGTGCCATCAGTGAGTCAACGGAGTTGTCACCCCTCCACTTT. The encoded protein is CAISESTELSPLHF.

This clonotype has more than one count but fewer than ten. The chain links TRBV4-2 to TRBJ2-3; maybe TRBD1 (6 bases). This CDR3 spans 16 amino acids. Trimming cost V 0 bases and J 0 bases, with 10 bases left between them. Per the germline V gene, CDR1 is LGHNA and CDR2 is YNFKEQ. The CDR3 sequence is CASSQDWGHSTDTQYF. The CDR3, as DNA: TGTGCCAGCAGCCAAGATTGGGGACATAGCACAGATACGCAGTATTTT.